The source of this T cell receptor (beta chain) is a study of beta chain features in type 1 diabetes. Study findings and constraints: Across patients, naive, central memory and Treg TCRB repertoires exhibited apparently greater similarity than was observed across healthy donors.

Of the isolated RNA, all was reverse transcribed, and so the sequenced material was expressed TCRB transcripts. Sequenced by immunoSEQ multiplex PCR; TCRdb stores in-frame clones only, minus some. The top ten hold more than 0.045% of the sample, which has about half a million clones, about 10% seen once. CD4+ naive, central memory, regulatory and stem cell-like memory subsets were isolated by sorting on CD45RO/CCR7/CD25/CD127/CD95/CD27. Germline V gene sequence: CDR1 SGHRS, CDR2 YFSETQ. Trimming shortened V by 4 bases and J by 0 bases, and 10 bases separated the two germline ends. CDR3 length: 14 residues. This clone appeared a few times. Its specificity is not known.

The chain uses TRBV5-1 and TRBJ2-5, with TRBD1 as a possible D gene (6 bases). The sequencing sample was made of naive CD4+ T cells from blood. The origin of this receptor is a young woman in good health. The CDR3 reads CASSMRTDQETQYF. The CDR3 DNA is TGCGCCAGCAGCATGCGGACAGACCAAGAGACCCAGTACTTC.